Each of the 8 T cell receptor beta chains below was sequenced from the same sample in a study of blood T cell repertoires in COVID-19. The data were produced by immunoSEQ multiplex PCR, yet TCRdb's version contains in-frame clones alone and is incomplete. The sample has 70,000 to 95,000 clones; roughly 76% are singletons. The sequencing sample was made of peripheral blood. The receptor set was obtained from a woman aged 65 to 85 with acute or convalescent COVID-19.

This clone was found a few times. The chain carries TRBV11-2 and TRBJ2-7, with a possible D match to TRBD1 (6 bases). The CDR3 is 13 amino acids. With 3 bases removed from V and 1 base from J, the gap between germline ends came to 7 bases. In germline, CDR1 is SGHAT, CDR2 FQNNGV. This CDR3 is CASSLDRSYEQYF. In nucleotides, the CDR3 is TGTGCCAGCAGCTTGGACAGATCCTACGAGCAGTACTTC.

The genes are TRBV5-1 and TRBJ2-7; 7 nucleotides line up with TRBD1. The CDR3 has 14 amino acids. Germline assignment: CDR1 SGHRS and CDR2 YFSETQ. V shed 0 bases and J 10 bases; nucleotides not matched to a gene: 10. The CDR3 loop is CASSLEAQGRKQYF. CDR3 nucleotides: TGCGCCAGCAGCTTGGAGGCACAGGGGCGGAAACAGTACTTC.

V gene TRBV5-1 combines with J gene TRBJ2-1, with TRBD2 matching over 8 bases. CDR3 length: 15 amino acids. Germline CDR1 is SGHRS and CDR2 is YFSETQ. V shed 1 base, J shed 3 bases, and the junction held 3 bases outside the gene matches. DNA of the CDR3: TGCGCCAGCAGCTTGACTAGCGGAGTCTACAATGAGCAGTTCTTC. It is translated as CASSLTSGVYNEQFF. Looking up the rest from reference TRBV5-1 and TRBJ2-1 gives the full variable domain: KAGVTQTPRYLIKTRGQQVTLSCSPISGHRSVSWYQQTPGQGLQFLFEYFSETQRNKGNFPGRFSGRQFSNSRSEMNVSTLELGDSALYLCASSLTSGVYNEQFFGPGTRLTVL.

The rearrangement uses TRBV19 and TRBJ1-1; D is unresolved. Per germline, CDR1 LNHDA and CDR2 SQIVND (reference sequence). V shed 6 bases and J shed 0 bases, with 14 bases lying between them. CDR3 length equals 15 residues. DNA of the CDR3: TGTGCCAGTAGCCCCCTTAGCCGTATGAACACTGAAGCTTTCTTT. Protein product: CASSPLSRMNTEAFF.

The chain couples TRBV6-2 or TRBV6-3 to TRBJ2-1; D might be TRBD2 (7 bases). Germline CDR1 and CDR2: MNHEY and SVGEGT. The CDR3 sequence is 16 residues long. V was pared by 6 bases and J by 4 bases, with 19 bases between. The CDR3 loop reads CASSAGGRQFYNEQFF. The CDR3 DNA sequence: TGTGCCAGCAGCGCCGGGGGGCGCCAGTTTTACAATGAGCAGTTCTTC.

The DNA of the CDR3 is TGTGCCAGTACCCCAGGGGGCCATGGAGAGACCCAGTACTTC. Protein sequence: CASTPGGHGETQYF. The V gene is TRBV19, the J gene TRBJ2-5, with 8 bases lining up with TRBD1. The CDR3 totals 14 residues. Looked up from germline, CDR1 is LNHDA and CDR2 is SQIVND (reference sequence). V was pared by 7 bases and J by 4 bases, with 8 bases of the junction left unmatched. Looking up the rest from reference TRBV19 and TRBJ2-5 gives the full variable domain: DGGITQSPKYLFRKEGQNVTLSCEQNLNHDAMYWYRQDPGQGLRLIYYSQIVNDFQKGDIAEGYSVSREKKESFPLTVTSAQKNPTAFYLCASTPGGHGETQYFGPGTRLLVL.

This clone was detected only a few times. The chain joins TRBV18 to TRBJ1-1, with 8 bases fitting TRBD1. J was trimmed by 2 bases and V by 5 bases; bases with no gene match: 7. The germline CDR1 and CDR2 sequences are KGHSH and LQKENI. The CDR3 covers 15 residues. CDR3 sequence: CASSTGTGINTEAFF. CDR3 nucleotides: TGTGCCAGCTCAACCGGGACAGGAATTAACACTGAAGCTTTCTTT.

The CDR3 coding sequence is TGTGCCAGCAGTGAAAACAGATATAATTCACCCCTCCACTTT. As protein: CASSENRYNSPLHF. This chain links TRBV2 with TRBJ1-6; D ambiguous. Trimming cost V 2 bases and J 4 bases, with 6 bases left between them. The CDR3 totals 14 residues. From germline, CDR1 is SNHLY and CDR2 FYNNEI.